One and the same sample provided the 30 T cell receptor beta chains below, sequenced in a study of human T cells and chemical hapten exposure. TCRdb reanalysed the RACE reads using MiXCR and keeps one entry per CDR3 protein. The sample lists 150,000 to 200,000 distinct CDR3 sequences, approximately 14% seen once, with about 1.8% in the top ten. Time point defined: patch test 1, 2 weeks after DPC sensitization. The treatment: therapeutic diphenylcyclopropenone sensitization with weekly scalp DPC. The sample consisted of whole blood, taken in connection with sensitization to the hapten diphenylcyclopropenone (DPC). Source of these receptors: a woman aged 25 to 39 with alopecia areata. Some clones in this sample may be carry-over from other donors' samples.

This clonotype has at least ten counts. CDR3 DNA sequence: TGTGCCAGCAGTCCTCTTAGCGGGAACCTTTACAATGAGCAGTTCTTC. It codes for CASSPLSGNLYNEQFF. The rearrangement uses TRBV6-1 and TRBJ2-1, with 8 bases lining up with TRBD2. With V trimmed by 5 bases and J by 4 bases, 10 bases remained unmatched. The CDR3 covers 16 residues. The germline gives CDR1 MNHNS, CDR2 SASEGT.

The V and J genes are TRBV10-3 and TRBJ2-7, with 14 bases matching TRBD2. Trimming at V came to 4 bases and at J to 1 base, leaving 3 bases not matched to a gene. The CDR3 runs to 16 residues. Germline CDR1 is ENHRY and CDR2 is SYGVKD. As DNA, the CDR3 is TGTGCCATCAGTGCGGGACTAGCGGGAGTATCCTACGAGCAGTACTTC. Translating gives CAISAGLAGVSYEQYF.

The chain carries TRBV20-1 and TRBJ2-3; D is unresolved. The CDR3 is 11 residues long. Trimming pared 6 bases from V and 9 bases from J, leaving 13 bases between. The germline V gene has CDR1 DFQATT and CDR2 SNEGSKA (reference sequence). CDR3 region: CSAPSGDTQYF. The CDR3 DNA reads TGCAGTGCCCCCTCCGGAGACACGCAGTATTTT.

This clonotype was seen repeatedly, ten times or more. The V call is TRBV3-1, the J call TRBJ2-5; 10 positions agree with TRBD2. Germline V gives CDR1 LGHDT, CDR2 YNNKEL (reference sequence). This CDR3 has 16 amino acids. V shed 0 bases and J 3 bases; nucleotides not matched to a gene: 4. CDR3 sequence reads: CASSQDPSGGEETQYF. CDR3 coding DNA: TGTGCCAGCAGCCAAGATCCTAGCGGGGGAGAAGAGACCCAGTACTTC.

The DNA for the CDR3 is TGTGCCAGCAGCCAAGTGCCAGCGGGAGTCTATGGTGAGCAGTTCTTC. It encodes CASSQVPAGVYGEQFF. The rearrangement joins TRBV14 to TRBJ2-1; TRBD2 matches at 8 bases. Looked up from germline, CDR1 is SGHDN and CDR2 is FVKESK. The CDR3 has 16 amino acids. J lost 9 bases, V lost 1 base, and 11 bases had no gene match. The full variable domain, rest sourced from reference TRBV14 and TRBJ2-1, is EAGVTQFPSHSVIEKGQTVTLRCDPISGHDNLYWYRRVMGKEIKFLLHFVKESKQDESGMPNNRFLAERTGGTYSTLKVQPAELEDSGVYFCASSQVPAGVYGEQFFGPGTRLTVL.

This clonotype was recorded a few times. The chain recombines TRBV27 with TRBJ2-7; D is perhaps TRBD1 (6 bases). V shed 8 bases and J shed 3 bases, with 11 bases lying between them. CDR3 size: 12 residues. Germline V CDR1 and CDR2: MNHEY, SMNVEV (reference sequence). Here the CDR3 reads CASRDINYEQYF. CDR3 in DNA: TGTGCCAGCCGGGACATAAACTACGAGCAGTACTTC.

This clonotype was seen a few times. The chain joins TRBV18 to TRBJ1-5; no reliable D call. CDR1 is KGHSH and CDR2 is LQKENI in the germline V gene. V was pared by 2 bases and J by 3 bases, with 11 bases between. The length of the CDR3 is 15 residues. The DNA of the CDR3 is TGTGCCAGCTCACCAGGTAGTGGGGTCAATCAGCCCCAGCATTTT. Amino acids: CASSPGSGVNQPQHF.

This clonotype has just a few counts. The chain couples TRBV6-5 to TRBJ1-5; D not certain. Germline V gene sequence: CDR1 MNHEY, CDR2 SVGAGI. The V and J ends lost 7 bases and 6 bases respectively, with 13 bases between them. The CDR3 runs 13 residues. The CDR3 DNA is TGTGCCAGCACCATCGGCGCCGGTCAGCCCCAGCATTTT. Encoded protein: CASTIGAGQPQHF.

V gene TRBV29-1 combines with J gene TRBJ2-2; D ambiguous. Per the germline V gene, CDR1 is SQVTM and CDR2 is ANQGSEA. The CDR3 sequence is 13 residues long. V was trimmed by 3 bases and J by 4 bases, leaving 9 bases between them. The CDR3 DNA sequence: TGCAGCGTTGAGGACCCGGGCACCGGGGAGCTGTTTTTT. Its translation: CSVEDPGTGELFF.

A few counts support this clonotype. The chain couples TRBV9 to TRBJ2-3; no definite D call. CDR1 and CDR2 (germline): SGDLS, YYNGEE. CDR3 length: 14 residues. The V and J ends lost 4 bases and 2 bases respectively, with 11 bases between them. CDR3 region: CASSPRFFTDTQYF. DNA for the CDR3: TGTGCCAGCAGCCCCCGTTTCTTCACAGATACGCAGTATTTT.

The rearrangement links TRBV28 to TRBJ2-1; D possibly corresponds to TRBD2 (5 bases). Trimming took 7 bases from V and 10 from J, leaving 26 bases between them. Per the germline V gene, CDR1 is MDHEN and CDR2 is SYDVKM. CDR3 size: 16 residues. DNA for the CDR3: TGTGCCAGCACCCCCCCAGAGTCCGGGAAGGGTTTCGAGCAGTTCTTC. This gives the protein CASTPPESGKGFEQFF.

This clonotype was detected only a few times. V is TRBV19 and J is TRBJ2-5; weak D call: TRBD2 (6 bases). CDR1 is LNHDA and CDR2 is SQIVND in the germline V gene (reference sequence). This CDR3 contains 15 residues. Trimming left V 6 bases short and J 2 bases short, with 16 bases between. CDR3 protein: CASSPGPAGQETQYF. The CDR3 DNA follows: TGTGCCAGTAGCCCGGGGCCCGCGGGACAAGAGACCCAGTACTTC.

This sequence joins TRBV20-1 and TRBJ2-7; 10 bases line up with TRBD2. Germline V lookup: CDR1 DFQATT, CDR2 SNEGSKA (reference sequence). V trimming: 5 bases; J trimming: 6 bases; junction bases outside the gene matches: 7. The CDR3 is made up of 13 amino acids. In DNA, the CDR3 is TGCAGTGCTGAGCGGGAGGGCATCCTCGAGCAGTACTTC. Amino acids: CSAEREGILEQYF.

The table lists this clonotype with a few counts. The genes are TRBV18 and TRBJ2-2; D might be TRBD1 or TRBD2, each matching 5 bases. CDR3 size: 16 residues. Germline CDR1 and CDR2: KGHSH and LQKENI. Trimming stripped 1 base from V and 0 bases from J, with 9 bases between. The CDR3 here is CASSPRDGANTGELFF. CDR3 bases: TGTGCCAGCTCACCACGGGACGGCGCGAACACCGGGGAGCTGTTTTTT.

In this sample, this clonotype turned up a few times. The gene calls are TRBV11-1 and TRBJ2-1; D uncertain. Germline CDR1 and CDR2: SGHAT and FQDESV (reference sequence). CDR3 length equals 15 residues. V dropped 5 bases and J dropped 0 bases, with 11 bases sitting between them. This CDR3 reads CASSPIIFSYNEQFF. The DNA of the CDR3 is TGTGCCAGCAGCCCAATTATCTTCTCCTACAATGAGCAGTTCTTC.

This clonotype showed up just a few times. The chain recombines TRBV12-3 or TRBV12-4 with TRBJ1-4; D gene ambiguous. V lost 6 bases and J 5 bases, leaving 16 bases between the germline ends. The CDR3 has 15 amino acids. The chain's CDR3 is CASSPTSYQNEKLFF. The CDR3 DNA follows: TGTGCCAGCAGCCCAACCAGCTACCAAAATGAAAAACTGTTTTTT.

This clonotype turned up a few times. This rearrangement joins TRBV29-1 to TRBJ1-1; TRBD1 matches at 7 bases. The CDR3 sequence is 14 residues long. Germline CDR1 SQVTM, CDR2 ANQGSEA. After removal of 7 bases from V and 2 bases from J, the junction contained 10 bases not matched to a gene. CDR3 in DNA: TGCAGCGCCAACGACAGGGTAGGAAACACTGAAGCTTTCTTT. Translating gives CSANDRVGNTEAFF.

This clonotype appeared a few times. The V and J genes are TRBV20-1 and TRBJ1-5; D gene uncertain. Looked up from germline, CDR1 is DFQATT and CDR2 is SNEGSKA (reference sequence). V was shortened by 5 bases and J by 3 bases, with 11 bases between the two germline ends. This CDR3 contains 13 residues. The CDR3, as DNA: TGCAGTGCTTATTCCGGCCCCAATCAGCCCCAGCATTTT. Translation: CSAYSGPNQPQHF.

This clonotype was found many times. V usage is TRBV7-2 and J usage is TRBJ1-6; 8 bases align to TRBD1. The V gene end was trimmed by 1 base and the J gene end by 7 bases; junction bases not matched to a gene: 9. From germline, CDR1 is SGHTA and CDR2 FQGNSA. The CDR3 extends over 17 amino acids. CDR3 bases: TGTGCCAGCAGCTTAGGGCACGGACAGGGATCAAATTCACCCCTCCACTTT. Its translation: CASSLGHGQGSNSPLHF.

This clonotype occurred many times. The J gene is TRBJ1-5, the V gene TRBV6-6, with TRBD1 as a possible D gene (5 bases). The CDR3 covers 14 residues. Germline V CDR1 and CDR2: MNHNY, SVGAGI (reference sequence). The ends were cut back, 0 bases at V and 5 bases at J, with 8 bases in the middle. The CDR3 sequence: CASSYSQGHQPQHF. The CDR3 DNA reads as TGTGCCAGCAGTTACTCGCAGGGACATCAGCCCCAGCATTTT.

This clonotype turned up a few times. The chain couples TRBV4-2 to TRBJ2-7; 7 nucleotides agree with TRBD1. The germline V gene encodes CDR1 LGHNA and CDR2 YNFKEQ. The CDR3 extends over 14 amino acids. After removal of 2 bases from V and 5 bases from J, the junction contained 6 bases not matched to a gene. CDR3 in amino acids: CASSQLDRSHEQYF. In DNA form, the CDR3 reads TGTGCCAGCAGCCAATTGGACAGGTCCCACGAGCAGTACTTC.

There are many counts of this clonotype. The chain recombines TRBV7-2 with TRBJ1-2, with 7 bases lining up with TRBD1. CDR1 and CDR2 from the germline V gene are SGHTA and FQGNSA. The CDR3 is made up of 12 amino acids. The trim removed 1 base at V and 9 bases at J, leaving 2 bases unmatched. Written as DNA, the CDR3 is TGTGCCAGCAGCTTAGTACAGGGGAGCTACACCTTC. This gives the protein CASSLVQGSYTF. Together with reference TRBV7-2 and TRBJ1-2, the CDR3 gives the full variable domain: GAGVSQSPSNKVTEKGKDVELRCDPISGHTALYWYRQSLGQGLEFLIYFQGNSAPDKSGLPSDRFSAERTGGSVSTLTIQRTQQEDSAVYLCASSLVQGSYTFGSGTRLTVV.

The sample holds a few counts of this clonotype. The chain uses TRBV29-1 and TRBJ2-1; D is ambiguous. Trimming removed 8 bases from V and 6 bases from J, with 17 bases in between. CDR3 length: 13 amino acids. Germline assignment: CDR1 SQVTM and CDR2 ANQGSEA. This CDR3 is CSLGAKALNEQFF. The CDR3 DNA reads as TGCAGCCTAGGAGCGAAGGCCCTCAATGAGCAGTTCTTC.

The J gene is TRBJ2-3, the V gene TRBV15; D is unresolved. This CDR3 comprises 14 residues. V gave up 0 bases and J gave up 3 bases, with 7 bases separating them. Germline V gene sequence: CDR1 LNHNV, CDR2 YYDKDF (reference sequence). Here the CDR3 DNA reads TGTGCCACCAGCAGAGATCTAGAAACAGATACGCAGTATTTT. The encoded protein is CATSRDLETDTQYF.

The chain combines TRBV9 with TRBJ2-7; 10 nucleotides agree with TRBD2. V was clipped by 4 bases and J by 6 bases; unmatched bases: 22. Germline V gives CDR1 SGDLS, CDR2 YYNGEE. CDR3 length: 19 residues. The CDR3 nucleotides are TGTGCCAGCAGCCCAAAGGGGGGAACTTCTAGCGGGAGTTCGGGCGAGCAGTACTTC. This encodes CASSPKGGTSSGSSGEQYF. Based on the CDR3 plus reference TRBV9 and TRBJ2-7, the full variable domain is DSGVTQTPKHLITATGQRVTLRCSPRSGDLSVYWYQQSLDQGLQFLIQYYNGEERAKGNILERFSAQQFPDLHSELNLSSLELGDSALYFCASSPKGGTSSGSSGEQYFGPGTRLTVT.

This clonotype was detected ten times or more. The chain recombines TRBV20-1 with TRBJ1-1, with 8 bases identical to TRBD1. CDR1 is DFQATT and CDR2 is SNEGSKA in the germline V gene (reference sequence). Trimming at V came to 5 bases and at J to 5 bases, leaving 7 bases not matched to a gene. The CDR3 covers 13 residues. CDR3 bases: TGCAGTGCTGGTGACAGGGGAATTACTGAAGCTTTCTTT. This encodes CSAGDRGITEAFF.

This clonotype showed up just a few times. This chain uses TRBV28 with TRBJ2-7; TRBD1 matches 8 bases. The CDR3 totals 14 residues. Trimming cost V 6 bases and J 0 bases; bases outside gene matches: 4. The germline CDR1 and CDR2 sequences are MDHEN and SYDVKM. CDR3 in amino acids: CASRNRGSSYEQYF. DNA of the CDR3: TGTGCCAGCAGGAACAGGGGGAGCTCCTACGAGCAGTACTTC.

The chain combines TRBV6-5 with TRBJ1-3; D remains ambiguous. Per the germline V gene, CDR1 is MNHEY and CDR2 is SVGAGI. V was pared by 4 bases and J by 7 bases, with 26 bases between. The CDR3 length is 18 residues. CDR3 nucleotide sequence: TGTGCCAGCAGTTTGACCGTTCAGGCGTCCCGATTCGGGAACACCATATATTTT. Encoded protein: CASSLTVQASRFGNTIYF.

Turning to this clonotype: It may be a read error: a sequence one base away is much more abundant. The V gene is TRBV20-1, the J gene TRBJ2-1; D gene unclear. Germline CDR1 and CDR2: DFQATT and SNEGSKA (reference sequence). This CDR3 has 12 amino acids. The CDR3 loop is CSARAQADEQLF. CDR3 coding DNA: TGCAGTGCTAGAGCTCAGGCAGATGAGCAGCTCTTC.

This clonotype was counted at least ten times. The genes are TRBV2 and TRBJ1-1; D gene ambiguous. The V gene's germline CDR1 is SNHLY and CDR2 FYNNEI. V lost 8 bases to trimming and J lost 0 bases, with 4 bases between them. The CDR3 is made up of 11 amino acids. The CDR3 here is CASQVNTEAFF. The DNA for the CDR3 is TGTGCCAGCCAGGTGAACACTGAAGCTTTCTTT. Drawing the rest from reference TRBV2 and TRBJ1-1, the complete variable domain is EPEVTQTPSHQVTQMGQEVILRCVPISNHLYFYWYRQILGQKVEFLVSFYNNEISEKSEIFDDQFSVERPDGSNFTLKIRSTKLEDSAMYFCASQVNTEAFFGQGTRLTVV.